These 27 T cell receptor beta chains originate from one sample sequenced in a study of blood T cell repertoires in COVID-19 (TCRdb year 2020). Libraries were constructed by the immunoSEQ multiplex PCR assay. The immuneACCESS repertoire file appears here via TCRdb, limited to in-frame rearrangements. These files lack a portion of the clones; in checked studies, under half of the deficit traces to unresolved V genes, and the cause of the others is not known. The sample includes 40,000 to 50,000 clones, with approximately 90% observed a single time. The biggest ten clones account for approximately 5% of the sample. The sequencing sample was made of peripheral blood. Every receptor here comes from a human donor in a cohort sampled during active COVID-19.

This clone came up once. J is TRBJ2-7 and V is TRBV11-3; the D gene is possibly TRBD2 (5 bases). Looked up from germline, CDR1 is SGHNT and CDR2 is YENEEA. The V and J ends lost 4 bases and 2 bases respectively, with 9 bases between them. The CDR3 consists of 13 residues. The CDR3 coding sequence is TGTGCCAGCAGCTCCCGGGGTACCTACGAGCAGTACTTC. Translating gives CASSSRGTYEQYF.

The chain has TRBV7-6 and TRBJ2-7; 12 nucleotides match TRBD1. Germline-derived CDR1 and CDR2 are SGHVS and FNYEAQ. The CDR3 is 16 residues long. With 4 bases clipped from V and 3 bases from J, the junction kept 7 bases outside the gene matches. The CDR3 protein is CASSSPRDRGHYEQYF. Here the CDR3 DNA reads TGTGCCAGCAGCTCACCCCGGGACAGGGGGCACTACGAGCAGTACTTC.

J is TRBJ2-5 and V is TRBV18; D is perhaps TRBD1 (6 bases). The V gene lost 2 bases and the J gene lost 4 bases, with 23 bases spanning the gap. Germline V gene lookup returns CDR1 KGHSH and CDR2 LQKENI. The CDR3 sequence is 18 residues long. The CDR3 region has the DNA TGTGCCAGCTCACCAAAGCTGAGAACCGGGACAAAAGGAGAGACCCAGTACTTC. It translates to CASSPKLRTGTKGETQYF.

This clone was detected only a few times. This chain connects TRBV30 to TRBJ1-2; D is unresolved. Looked up from germline, CDR1 is GTSNPN and CDR2 is SVGIG (reference sequence). This CDR3 contains 15 residues. Trimming pared 1 base from V and 4 bases from J, leaving 16 bases between. CDR3 sequence: CAWSETPGAPYGYTF. Written as DNA, the CDR3 is TGTGCCTGGAGTGAAACTCCGGGAGCACCCTATGGCTACACCTTC.

The V gene is TRBV6-5, the J gene TRBJ1-1; D might be TRBD1 (5 bases). This CDR3 has 14 amino acids. V was clipped by 5 bases and J by 4 bases, with 14 bases between them. From germline, CDR1 is MNHEY and CDR2 SVGAGI. CDR3 coding DNA: TGTGCCAGCAGTACATCGACAGCGACCACTGAAGCTTTCTTT. It is translated as CASSTSTATTEAFF.

The gene calls are TRBV9 and TRBJ1-3; 8 nucleotides agree with TRBD1. The germline gives CDR1 SGDLS, CDR2 YYNGEE. The CDR3 has 13 amino acids. The V segment lost 0 bases and the J segment 7 bases; nucleotides outside the gene matches: 0. CDR3 nucleotides: TGTGCCAGCAGCGTAGGACAGGGGAACACCATATATTTT. Residues: CASSVGQGNTIYF.

The chain carries TRBV11-3 and TRBJ2-7, with TRBD2 matching over 14 bases. The CDR3 spans 18 residues. With V trimmed by 3 bases and J by 3 bases, 10 bases remained unmatched. Germline values: CDR1 SGHNT, CDR2 YENEEA. CDR3 region: CASSLVTSGRASNYEQYF. The CDR3 nucleotides read TGTGCCAGCAGCTTGGTGACTAGCGGGAGGGCCTCGAACTACGAGCAGTACTTC.

The rearrangement joins TRBV27 to TRBJ2-3, with TRBD2 identical over 7 bases. The CDR3 is 14 amino acids. Per the germline V gene, CDR1 is MNHEY and CDR2 is SMNVEV (reference sequence). Losses at the gene ends were 7 bases for V and 5 bases for J; bases not matched to a gene: 9. CDR3: CASTGVASGDTQYF. The CDR3 DNA reads as TGTGCCAGCACTGGGGTGGCTAGCGGAGATACGCAGTATTTT.

The chain couples TRBV27 to TRBJ2-7; 9 nucleotides match TRBD2. The V gene end was trimmed by 4 bases and the J gene end by 6 bases; junction bases not matched to a gene: 7. This CDR3 has 14 amino acids. Germline V gene sequence: CDR1 MNHEY, CDR2 SMNVEV (reference sequence). The CDR3 DNA is TGTGCCAGCAGTTCTTATAGCGGGAGAACCGAGCAGTACTTC. Its translation is CASSSYSGRTEQYF.

Here the CDR3 DNA reads TGTGCCAGCAGTCCAAGGTTGGTTAGGACAGGGGTCTACAATGAGCAGTTCTTC. Protein: CASSPRLVRTGVYNEQFF. The V call is TRBV28, the J call TRBJ2-1, with TRBD1 matching 9 bases. The CDR3 consists of 18 residues. Trimming at V came to 5 bases and at J to 3 bases, leaving 14 bases not matched to a gene. Germline V gene sequence: CDR1 MDHEN, CDR2 SYDVKM. The complete variable domain, with remaining parts taken from reference TRBV28 and TRBJ2-1, reads DVKVTQSSRYLVKRTGEKVFLECVQDMDHENMFWYRQDPGLGLRLIYFSYDVKMKEKGDIPEGYSVSREKKERFSLILESASTNQTSMYLCASSPRLVRTGVYNEQFFGPGTRLTVL.

V is TRBV29-1 and J is TRBJ2-2; TRBD1 agrees at 7 bases. Trimming removed 8 bases from V and 5 bases from J; junction bases left unmatched: 8. Germline values: CDR1 SQVTM, CDR2 ANQGSEA. This CDR3 is 13 amino acids long. CDR3 DNA sequence: TGCAGCTTAAGGGGGCTTGCGACCGGGGAGCTGTTTTTT. Translating gives CSLRGLATGELFF.

The chain couples TRBV27 to TRBJ2-7; D is ambiguous. The germline V gene encodes CDR1 MNHEY and CDR2 SMNVEV (reference sequence). This CDR3 comprises 11 residues. V gave up 10 bases and J gave up 5 bases, with 12 bases separating them. The CDR3 DNA reads TGTGCCACCGCCATCAGGAACGAGCAGTACTTC. This codes for CATAIRNEQYF.

V is TRBV15 and J is TRBJ2-3; D uncertain. Germline CDR1 is LNHNV and CDR2 is YYDKDF (reference sequence). V lost 9 bases and J lost 5, with 15 bases in between. The CDR3 runs 13 residues. This CDR3 is CATKTWSEDTQYF. As DNA, the CDR3 is TGTGCCACAAAAACTTGGAGCGAAGATACGCAGTATTTT.

The chain uses TRBV4-1 and TRBJ2-1; a possible D gene is TRBD2 (6 bases). The CDR3 contains 16 residues. V was shortened by 6 bases and J by 2 bases, with 17 bases between the two germline ends. CDR1 MGHRA and CDR2 YSYEKL come from the germline V gene. DNA of the CDR3: TGCGCCAGCAGTCCACCCCCCGGGAGCCCCTACAATGAGCAGTTCTTC. Amino acid sequence: CASSPPPGSPYNEQFF.

This clone was recorded only once. V gene TRBV11-2 combines with J gene TRBJ2-1, with 10 bases identical to TRBD2. V lost 1 base to trimming and J lost 8 bases; unmatched junction nucleotides: 17. The germline V gene encodes CDR1 SGHAT and CDR2 FQNNGV. This CDR3 is built from 19 residues. The CDR3 DNA reads as TGTGCCAGCAGCTTAGTTAGAGGGAGCGGGAGGGGGGTTGGTGATGAGCAGTTCTTC. Encoded protein: CASSLVRGSGRGVGDEQFF.

Remarks on this clone: In the same sample, other DNA sequences code for this CDR3. The genes are TRBV9 and TRBJ2-7, with 7 positions matching TRBD2. Germline V gene data show CDR1 as SGDLS and CDR2 as YYNGEE. The CDR3 totals 14 residues. Losses at the gene ends were 2 bases for V and 3 bases for J; bases not matched to a gene: 5. In DNA form, the CDR3 reads TGTGCCAGCAGCGTGGGGAGGGCGGGCTACGAGCAGTACTTC. Protein: CASSVGRAGYEQYF. The full variable domain, completed using reference TRBV9 and TRBJ2-7, is DSGVTQTPKHLITATGQRVTLRCSPRSGDLSVYWYQQSLDQGLQFLIQYYNGEERAKGNILERFSAQQFPDLHSELNLSSLELGDSALYFCASSVGRAGYEQYFGPGTRLTVT.

This rearrangement joins TRBV7-9 to TRBJ1-4, with D maybe TRBD1 (6 bases). In germline, CDR1 is SEHNR, CDR2 FQNEAQ (reference sequence). V lost 5 bases and J lost 8, with 24 bases in between. This CDR3 region has 17 residues. CDR3 nucleotide sequence: TGTGCCAGCAGCCTACAGGGTTTAAAGGGTCCCTTGGAAAAACTGTTTTTT. It specifies CASSLQGLKGPLEKLFF.

This rearrangement joins TRBV6-6 to TRBJ2-6, with D possibly matching TRBD1 (6 bases). The CDR3 extends over 15 amino acids. V lost 6 bases to trimming and J lost 0 bases, with 9 bases between them. The germline gives CDR1 MNHNY, CDR2 SVGAGI (reference sequence). The DNA of the CDR3 is TGTGCCAGCAGAAGGACAGACTCTGGGGCCAACGTCCTGACTTTC. Amino acids: CASRRTDSGANVLTF.

This chain connects TRBV5-6 to TRBJ2-7; TRBD1 might be the D (6 bases). The germline CDR1 and CDR2 sequences are SGHDT and YYEEEE. The CDR3 is 12 amino acids. The V end was cut by 4 bases, the J end by 5 bases, with 10 bases between. CDR3 loop: CASSVQGNEQYF. The CDR3 DNA reads as TGTGCCAGCAGCGTACAGGGTAACGAGCAGTACTTC.

This chain connects TRBV9 to TRBJ2-7; 7 bases fit TRBD2. The CDR3 is made up of 14 amino acids. Germline V gene sequence: CDR1 SGDLS, CDR2 YYNGEE. Trimming at V came to 0 bases and at J to 3 bases, leaving 3 bases not matched to a gene. The CDR3 DNA reads as TGTGCCAGCAGCGTAGGCGGGGACTACTACGAGCAGTACTTC. The encoded protein is CASSVGGDYYEQYF.

The CDR3 spells CASSQEGKTSMNTEAFF. CDR3 DNA sequence: TGTGCCAGCAGCCAAGAGGGCAAGACTAGTATGAACACTGAAGCTTTCTTT. The chain recombines TRBV3-1 (or the pseudogene TRBV3-2) with TRBJ1-1; D remains unclear. The CDR3 has 17 amino acids. Trimming stripped 0 bases from V and 0 bases from J, with 14 bases between. Looked up from germline, CDR1 is LGHDT and CDR2 is YNNKEL (reference sequence).

The table lists this clone with a few counts. The chain joins TRBV3-1 (or the pseudogene TRBV3-2) to TRBJ1-1; no firm D call. CDR3 length: 16 amino acids. The germline CDR1 and CDR2 sequences are LGHDT and YNNKEL (reference sequence). The V end was cut by 1 base, the J end by 3 bases, with 15 bases between. This CDR3 reads CASSQGPGLRDTEAFF. In DNA, the CDR3 is TGTGCCAGCAGCCAAGGCCCAGGATTGAGGGACACTGAAGCTTTCTTT.

The V call is TRBV27, the J call TRBJ2-7; 7 bases align to TRBD1. The CDR3 has 14 residues. Per the germline V gene, CDR1 is MNHEY and CDR2 is SMNVEV (reference sequence). The ends lost 6 bases at V and 3 bases at J; junction bases unmatched: 8. In DNA, the CDR3 is TGTGCCAGCAGACAGACAGGGACGGGCTACGAGCAGTACTTC. It is translated as CASRQTGTGYEQYF.

This clone was recorded only once. The chain is built from TRBV3-1 (or the pseudogene TRBV3-2) and TRBJ2-7; a weak D match, TRBD2 (6 bases). The CDR3 runs 15 residues. V lost 3 bases, J lost 0 bases, and 12 bases lay in between. CDR1 is LGHDT, CDR2 YNNKEL, per germline (reference sequence). For the CDR3, the DNA is TGTGCCAGCAGCCAGGGAGGTCGTAGCTCCTACGAGCAGTACTTC. It is translated as CASSQGGRSSYEQYF.

The rearrangement links TRBV11-2 to TRBJ1-6, with a possible D match to TRBD1 (5 bases). V was trimmed by 2 bases and J by 10 bases, leaving 12 bases between them. The CDR3 sequence is 14 residues long. In germline, CDR1 is SGHAT, CDR2 FQNNGV. CDR3 nucleotides: TGTGCCAGCAGCTTAAGCCAGGGTAGCTCACCCCTCCACTTT. Translating gives CASSLSQGSSPLHF.

The rearrangement uses TRBV28 and TRBJ1-5; a possible D gene is TRBD1 (6 bases). Trimming stripped 6 bases from V and 5 bases from J, with 17 bases between. Germline values: CDR1 MDHEN, CDR2 SYDVKM. The CDR3 loop spans 15 amino acids. The CDR3 DNA reads TGTGCCAGCAGCCCCTCAGACAGGTTCCATCAGCCCCAGCATTTT. Protein: CASSPSDRFHQPQHF. The variable domain in full, with the rest retrieved from reference TRBV28 and TRBJ1-5, is DVKVTQSSRYLVKRTGEKVFLECVQDMDHENMFWYRQDPGLGLRLIYFSYDVKMKEKGDIPEGYSVSREKKERFSLILESASTNQTSMYLCASSPSDRFHQPQHFGDGTRLSIL.

The V and J genes are TRBV6-1 and TRBJ2-7, with D maybe TRBD1 (5 bases). CDR1 and CDR2 (germline): MNHNS, SASEGT. Trimming cost V 1 base and J 1 base, with 5 bases left between them. This CDR3 comprises 13 residues. The CDR3 DNA follows: TGTGCCAGCAGTGAAGACAGGTCCTACGAGCAGTACTTC. Encoded protein: CASSEDRSYEQYF.